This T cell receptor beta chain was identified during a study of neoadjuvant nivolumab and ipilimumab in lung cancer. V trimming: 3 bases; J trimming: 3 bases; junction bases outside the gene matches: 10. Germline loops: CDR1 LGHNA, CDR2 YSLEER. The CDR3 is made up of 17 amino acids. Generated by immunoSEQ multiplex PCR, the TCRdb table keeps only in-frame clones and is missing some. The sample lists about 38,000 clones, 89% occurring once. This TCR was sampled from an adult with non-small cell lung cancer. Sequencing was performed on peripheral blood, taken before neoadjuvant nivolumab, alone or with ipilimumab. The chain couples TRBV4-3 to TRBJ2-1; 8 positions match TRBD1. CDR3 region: CASSQSPGQGHYNEQFF. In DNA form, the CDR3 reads TGCGCCAGCAGCCAGAGCCCTGGACAGGGCCACTACAATGAGCAGTTCTTC.